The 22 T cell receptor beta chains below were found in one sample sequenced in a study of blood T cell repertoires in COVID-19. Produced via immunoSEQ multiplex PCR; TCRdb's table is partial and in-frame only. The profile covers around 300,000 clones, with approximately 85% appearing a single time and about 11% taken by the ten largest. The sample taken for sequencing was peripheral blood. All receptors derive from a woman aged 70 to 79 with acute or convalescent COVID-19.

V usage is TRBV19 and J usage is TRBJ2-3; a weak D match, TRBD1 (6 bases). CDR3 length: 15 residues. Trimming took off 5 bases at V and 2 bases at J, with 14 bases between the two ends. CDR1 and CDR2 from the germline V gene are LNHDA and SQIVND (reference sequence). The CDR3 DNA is TGTGCCAGTAGTGCGAGGGGGATTGTCACAGATACGCAGTATTTT. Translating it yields CASSARGIVTDTQYF.

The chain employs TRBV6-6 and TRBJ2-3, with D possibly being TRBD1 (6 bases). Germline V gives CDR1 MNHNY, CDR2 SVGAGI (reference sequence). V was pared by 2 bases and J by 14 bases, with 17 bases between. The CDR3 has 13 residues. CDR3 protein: CASSYPGSTGSYF. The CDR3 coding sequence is TGTGCCAGCAGTTACCCAGGGAGCACAGGGTCGTATTTT.

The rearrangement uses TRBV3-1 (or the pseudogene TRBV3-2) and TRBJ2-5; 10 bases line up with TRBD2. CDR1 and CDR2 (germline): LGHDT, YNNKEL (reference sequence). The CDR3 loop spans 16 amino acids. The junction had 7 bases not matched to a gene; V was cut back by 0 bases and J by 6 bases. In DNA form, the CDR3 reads TGTGCCAGCAGCCAAGAGGAGCGGGGGGGATCCCAGACCCAGTACTTC. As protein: CASSQEERGGSQTQYF.

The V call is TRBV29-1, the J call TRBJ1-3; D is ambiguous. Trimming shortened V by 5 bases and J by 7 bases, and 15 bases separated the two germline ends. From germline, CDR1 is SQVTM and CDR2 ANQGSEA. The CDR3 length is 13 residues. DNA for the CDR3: TGCAGCGTTCTGGCAGCGCCCTACAACACCATATATTTT. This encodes CSVLAAPYNTIYF. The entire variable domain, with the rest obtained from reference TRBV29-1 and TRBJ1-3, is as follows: SAVISQKPSRDICQRGTSLTIQCQVDSQVTMMFWYRQQPGQSLTLIATANQGSEATYESGFVIDKFPISRPNLTFSTLTVSNMSPEDSSIYLCSVLAAPYNTIYFGEGSWLTVV.

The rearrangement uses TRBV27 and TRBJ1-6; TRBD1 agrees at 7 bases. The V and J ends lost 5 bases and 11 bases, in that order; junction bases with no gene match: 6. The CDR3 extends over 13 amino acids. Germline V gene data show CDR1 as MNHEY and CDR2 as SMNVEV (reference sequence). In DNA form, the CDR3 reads TGTGCCAGCAGTATCAGACAGGGTGCACCCCTCCACTTT. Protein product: CASSIRQGAPLHF.

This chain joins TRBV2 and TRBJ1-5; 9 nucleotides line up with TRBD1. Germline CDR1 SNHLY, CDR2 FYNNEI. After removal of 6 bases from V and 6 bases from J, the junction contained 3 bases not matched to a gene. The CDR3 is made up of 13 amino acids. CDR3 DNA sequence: TGTGCCAGCAGCGGGGACAGGGTTCAGCCCCAGCATTTT. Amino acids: CASSGDRVQPQHF.

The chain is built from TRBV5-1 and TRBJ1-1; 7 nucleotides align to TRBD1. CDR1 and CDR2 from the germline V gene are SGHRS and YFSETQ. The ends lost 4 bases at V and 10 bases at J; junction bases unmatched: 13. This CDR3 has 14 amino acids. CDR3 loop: CASSITTGAGGAFF. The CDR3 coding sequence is TGCGCCAGCAGCATTACTACAGGGGCAGGCGGAGCTTTCTTT.

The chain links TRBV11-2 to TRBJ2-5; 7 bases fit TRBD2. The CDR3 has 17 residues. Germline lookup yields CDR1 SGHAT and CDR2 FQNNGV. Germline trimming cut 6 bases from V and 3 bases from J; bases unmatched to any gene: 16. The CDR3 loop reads CASRRPGGNPRKETQYF. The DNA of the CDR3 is TGTGCCAGCAGGCGCCCCGGGGGGAACCCGAGGAAAGAGACCCAGTACTTC.

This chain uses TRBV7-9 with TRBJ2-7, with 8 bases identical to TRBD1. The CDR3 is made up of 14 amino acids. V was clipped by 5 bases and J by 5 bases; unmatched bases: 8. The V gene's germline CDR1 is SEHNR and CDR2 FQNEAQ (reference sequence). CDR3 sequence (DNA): TGTGCCAGCAGCCTCAGGGGGCTGAGGGACGAGCAGTACTTC. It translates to CASSLRGLRDEQYF.

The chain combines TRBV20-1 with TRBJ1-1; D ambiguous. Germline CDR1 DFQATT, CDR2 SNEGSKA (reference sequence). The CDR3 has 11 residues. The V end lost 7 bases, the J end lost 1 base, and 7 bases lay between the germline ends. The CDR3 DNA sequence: TGCAGTGGCCGGAGGAACACTGAAGCTTTCTTT. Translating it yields CSGRRNTEAFF.

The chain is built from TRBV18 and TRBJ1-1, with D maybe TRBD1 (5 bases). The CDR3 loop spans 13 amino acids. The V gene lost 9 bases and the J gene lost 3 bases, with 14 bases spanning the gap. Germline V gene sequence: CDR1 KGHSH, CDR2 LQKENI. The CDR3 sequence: CASAGFGHTEAFF. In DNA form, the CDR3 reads TGTGCCAGTGCAGGGTTTGGACACACTGAAGCTTTCTTT.

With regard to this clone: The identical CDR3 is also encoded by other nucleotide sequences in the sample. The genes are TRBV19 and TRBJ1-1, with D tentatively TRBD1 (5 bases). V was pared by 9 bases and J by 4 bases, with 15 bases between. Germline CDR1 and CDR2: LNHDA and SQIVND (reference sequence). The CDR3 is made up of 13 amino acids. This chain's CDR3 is CASRRVGGTEAFF. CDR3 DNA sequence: TGTGCCAGCCGAAGGGTGGGGGGCACTGAAGCTTTCTTT.

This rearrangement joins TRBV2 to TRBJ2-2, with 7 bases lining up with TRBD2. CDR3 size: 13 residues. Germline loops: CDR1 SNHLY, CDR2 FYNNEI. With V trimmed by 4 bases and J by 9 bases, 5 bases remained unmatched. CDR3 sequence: CASSGGEGRELFF. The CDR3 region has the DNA TGTGCCAGCAGTGGCGGGGAGGGGCGGGAGCTGTTTTTT.

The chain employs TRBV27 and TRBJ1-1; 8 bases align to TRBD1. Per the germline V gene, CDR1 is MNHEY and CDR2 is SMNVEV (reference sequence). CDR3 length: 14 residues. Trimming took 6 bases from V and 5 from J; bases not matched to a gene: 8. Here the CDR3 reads CASRTGENWTEAFF. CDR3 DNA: TGTGCCAGCAGGACAGGGGAGAACTGGACTGAAGCTTTCTTT.

This CDR3 is CASSTRLAGSYNEQFF. CDR3 in DNA: TGTGCCAGTAGTACTAGACTAGCGGGGTCCTACAATGAGCAGTTCTTC. This chain connects TRBV19 to TRBJ2-1, with 11 bases fitting TRBD2. The CDR3 runs to 16 residues. Germline values: CDR1 LNHDA, CDR2 SQIVND (reference sequence). V gave up 4 bases and J gave up 1 base; unmatched junction bases: 3.

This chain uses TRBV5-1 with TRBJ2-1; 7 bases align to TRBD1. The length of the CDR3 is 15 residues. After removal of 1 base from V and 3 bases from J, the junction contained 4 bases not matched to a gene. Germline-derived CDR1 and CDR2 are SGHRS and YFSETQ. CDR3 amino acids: CASSLTGEIYNEQFF. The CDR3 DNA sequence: TGCGCCAGCAGCTTGACAGGGGAGATCTACAATGAGCAGTTCTTC.

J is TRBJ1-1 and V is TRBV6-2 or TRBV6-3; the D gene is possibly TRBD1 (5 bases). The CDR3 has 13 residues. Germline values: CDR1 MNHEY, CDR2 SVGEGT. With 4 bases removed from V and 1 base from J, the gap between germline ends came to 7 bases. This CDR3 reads CASSFDRNTEAFF. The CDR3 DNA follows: TGTGCCAGCAGTTTCGACAGGAACACTGAAGCTTTCTTT.

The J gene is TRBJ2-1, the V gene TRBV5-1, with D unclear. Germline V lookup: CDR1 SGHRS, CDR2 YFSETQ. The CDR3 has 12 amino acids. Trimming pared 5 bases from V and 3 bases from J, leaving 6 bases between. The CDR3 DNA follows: TGCGCCAGCAGGACTGACTACAATGAGCAGTTCTTC. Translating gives CASRTDYNEQFF.

The CDR3 is CASRPNGANYGYTF. The CDR3 DNA follows: TGTGCCAGCAGGCCCAACGGGGCTAACTATGGCTACACCTTC. J is TRBJ1-2 and V is TRBV6-5; D is uncertain. Trimming stripped 6 bases from V and 0 bases from J, with 11 bases between. CDR1 MNHEY and CDR2 SVGAGI come from the germline V gene. The CDR3 extends over 14 amino acids.

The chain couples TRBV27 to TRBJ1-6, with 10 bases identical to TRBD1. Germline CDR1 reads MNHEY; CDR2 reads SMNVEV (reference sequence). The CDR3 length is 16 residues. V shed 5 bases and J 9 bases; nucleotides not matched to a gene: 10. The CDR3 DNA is TGTGCCAGCAGTACCCTTGGACAGGGGGTCGGTTCACCCCTCCACTTT. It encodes CASSTLGQGVGSPLHF.

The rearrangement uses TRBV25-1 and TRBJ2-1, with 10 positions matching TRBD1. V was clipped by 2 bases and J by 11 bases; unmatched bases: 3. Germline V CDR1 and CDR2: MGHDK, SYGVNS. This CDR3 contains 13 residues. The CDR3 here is CASSEGDRGQQFF. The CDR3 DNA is TGTGCCAGCAGTGAAGGGGACAGGGGCCAGCAGTTCTTC.

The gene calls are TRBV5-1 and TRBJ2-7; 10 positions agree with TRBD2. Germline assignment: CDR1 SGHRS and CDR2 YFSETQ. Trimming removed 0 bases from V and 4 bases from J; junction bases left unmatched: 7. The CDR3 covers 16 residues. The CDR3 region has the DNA TGCGCCAGCAGCTTGGATGGACTAGCGGCCGAGTACGAGCAGTACTTC. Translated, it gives CASSLDGLAAEYEQYF.